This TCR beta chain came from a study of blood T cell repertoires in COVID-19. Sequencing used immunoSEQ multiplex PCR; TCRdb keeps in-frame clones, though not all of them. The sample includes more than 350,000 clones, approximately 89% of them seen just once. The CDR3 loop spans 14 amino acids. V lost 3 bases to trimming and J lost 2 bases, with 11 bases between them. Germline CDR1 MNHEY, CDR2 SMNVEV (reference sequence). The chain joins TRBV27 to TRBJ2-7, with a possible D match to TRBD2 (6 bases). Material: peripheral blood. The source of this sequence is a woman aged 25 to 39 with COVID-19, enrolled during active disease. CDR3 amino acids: CASSFRELPYEQYF. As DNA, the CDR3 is TGTGCCAGCAGTTTTCGGGAGCTTCCCTACGAGCAGTACTTC.